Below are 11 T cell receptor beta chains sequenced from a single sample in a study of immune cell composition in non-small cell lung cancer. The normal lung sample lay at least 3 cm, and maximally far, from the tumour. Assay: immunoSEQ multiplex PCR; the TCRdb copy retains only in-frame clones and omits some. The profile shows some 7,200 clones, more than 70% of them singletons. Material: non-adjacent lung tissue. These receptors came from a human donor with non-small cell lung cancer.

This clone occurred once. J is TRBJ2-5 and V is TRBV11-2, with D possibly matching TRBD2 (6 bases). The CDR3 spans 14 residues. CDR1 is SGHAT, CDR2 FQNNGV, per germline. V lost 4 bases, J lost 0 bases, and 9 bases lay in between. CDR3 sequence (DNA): TGTGCCAGCAGCTCCGGGACTTACCAAGAGACCCAGTACTTC. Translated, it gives CASSSGTYQETQYF.

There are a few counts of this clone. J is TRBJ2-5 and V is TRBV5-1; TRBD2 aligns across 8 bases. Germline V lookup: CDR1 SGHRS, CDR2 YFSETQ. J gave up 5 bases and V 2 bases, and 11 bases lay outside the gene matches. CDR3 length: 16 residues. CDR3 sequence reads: CASSLYRDRGGETQYF. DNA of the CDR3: TGCGCCAGCAGCTTATACCGGGACCGCGGGGGGGAGACCCAGTACTTC.

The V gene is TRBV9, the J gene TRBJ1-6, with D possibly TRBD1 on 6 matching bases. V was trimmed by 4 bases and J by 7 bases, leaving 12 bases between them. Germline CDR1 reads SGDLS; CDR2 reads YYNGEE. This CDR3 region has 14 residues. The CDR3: CASSLRTENSPLHF. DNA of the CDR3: TGTGCCAGCAGCTTACGGACAGAGAATTCACCCCTCCACTTT.

CDR3 amino acids: CASSPPGLAEETQYF. In DNA form, the CDR3 reads TGTGCCAGCTCACCACCGGGACTAGCGGAAGAGACCCAGTACTTC. The rearrangement links TRBV18 to TRBJ2-5; 11 positions match TRBD2. V shed 0 bases and J 3 bases; nucleotides not matched to a gene: 0. The CDR3 has 15 amino acids. The V gene's germline CDR1 is KGHSH and CDR2 LQKENI. Combining the CDR3 with reference TRBV18 and TRBJ2-5 gives the whole variable domain NAGVMQNPRHLVRRRGQEARLRCSPMKGHSHVYWYRQLPEEGLKFMVYLQKENIIDESGMPKERFSAEFPKEGPSILRIQQVVRGDSAAYFCASSPPGLAEETQYFGPGTRLLVL.

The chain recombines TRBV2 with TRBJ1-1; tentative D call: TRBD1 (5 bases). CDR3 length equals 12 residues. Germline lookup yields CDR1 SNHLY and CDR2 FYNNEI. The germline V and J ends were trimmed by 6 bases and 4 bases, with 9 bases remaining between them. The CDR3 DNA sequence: TGTGCCAGCAGAGGGGATAGCACTGAAGCTTTCTTT. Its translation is CASRGDSTEAFF. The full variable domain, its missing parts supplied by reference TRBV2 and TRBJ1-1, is EPEVTQTPSHQVTQMGQEVILRCVPISNHLYFYWYRQILGQKVEFLVSFYNNEISEKSEIFDDQFSVERPDGSNFTLKIRSTKLEDSAMYFCASRGDSTEAFFGQGTRLTVV.

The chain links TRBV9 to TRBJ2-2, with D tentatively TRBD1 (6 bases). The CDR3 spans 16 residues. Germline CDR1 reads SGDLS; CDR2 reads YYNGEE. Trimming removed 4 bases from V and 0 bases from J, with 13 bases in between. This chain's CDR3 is CASSSTGTPNTGELFF. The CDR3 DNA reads TGTGCCAGCAGCTCAACAGGGACGCCGAACACCGGGGAGCTGTTTTTT.

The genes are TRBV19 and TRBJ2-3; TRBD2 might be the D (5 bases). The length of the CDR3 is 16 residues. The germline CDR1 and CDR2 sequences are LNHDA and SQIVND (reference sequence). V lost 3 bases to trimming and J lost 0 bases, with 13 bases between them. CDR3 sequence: CASSIWLASSTDTQYF. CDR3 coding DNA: TGTGCCAGTAGTATCTGGTTAGCGTCAAGCACAGATACGCAGTATTTT.

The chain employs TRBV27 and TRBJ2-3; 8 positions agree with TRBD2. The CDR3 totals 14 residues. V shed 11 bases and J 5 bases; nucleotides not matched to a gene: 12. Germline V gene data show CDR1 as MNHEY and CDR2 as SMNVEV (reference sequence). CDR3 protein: CAPGRDQSGDTQYF. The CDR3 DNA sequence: TGTGCCCCCGGGAGGGACCAATCCGGAGATACGCAGTATTTT.

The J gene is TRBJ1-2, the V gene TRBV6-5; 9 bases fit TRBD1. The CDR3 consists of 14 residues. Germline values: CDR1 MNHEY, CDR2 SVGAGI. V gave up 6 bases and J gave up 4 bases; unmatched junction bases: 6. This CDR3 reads CASRPQGAGYGYTF. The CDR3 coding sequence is TGTGCCAGCAGGCCACAGGGGGCTGGCTATGGCTACACCTTC.

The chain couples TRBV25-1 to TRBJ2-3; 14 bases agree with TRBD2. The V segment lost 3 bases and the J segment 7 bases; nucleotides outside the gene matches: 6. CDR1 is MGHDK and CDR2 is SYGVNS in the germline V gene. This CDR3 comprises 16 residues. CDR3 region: CASSDPGLAGGNTQYF. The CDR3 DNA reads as TGTGCCAGCAGTGATCCCGGACTAGCGGGAGGAAATACGCAGTATTTT.

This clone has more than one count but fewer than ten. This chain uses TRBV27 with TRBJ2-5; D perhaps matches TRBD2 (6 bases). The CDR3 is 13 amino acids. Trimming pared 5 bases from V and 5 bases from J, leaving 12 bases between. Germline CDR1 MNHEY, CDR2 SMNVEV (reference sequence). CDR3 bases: TGTGCCAGCAGTCCTTGGGGGGAGGAGACCCAGTACTTC. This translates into CASSPWGEETQYF.